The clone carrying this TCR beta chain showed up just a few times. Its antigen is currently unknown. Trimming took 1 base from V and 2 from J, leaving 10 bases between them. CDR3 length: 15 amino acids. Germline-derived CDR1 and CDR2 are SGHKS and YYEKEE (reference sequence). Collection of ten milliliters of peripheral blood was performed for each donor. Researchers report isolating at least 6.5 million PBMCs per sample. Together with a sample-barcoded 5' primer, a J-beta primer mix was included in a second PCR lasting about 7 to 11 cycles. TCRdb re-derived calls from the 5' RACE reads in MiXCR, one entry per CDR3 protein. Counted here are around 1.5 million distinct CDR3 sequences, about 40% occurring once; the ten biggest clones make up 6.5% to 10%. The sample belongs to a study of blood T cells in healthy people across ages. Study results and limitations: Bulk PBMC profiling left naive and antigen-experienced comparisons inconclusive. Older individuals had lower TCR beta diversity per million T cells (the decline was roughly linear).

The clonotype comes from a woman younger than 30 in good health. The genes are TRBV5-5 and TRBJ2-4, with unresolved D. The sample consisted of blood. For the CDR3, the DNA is TGTGCCAGCAGCTTGTACGAGGCATCCAAAAACATTCAGTACTTC. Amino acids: CASSLYEASKNIQYF.